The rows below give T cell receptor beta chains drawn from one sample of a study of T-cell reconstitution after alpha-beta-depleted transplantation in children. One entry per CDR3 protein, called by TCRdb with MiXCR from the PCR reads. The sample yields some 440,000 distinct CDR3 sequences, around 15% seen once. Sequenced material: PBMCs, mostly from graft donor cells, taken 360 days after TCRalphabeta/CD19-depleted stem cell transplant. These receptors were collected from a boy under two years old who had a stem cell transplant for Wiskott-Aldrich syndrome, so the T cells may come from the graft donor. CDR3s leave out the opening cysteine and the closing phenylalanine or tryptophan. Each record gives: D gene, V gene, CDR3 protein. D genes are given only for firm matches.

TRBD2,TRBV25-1,ASSDLAGVGGEQY
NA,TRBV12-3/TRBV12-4,ASNKGRQVYKGEQY
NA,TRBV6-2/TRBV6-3,ASSYEELKDEQY
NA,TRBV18,ASSPRMSPYEQY
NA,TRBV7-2,ASSPTSWQGTDTQY
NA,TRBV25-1,ASSEKGSPTYEQY
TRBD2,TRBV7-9,ASSLAVGGNNEQF
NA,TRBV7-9,ASSVGPLNTIY
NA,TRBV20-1,SASKAGWANEQF
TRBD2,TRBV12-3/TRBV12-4,ASSSGGPPYEQY
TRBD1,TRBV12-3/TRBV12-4,ASRTTGMRGYT
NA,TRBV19,ASSISPHRVWDEQF
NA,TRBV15,ATSRGSLVKGDTQY
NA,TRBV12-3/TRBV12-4,ASSLLVGGHTDTQY
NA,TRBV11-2,ASSLHPSTWILYGYT
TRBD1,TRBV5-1,ASSLDRVHSPLH
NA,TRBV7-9,ASSFLTGDYEQY
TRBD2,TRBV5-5,ASSLYSLAGGGNEQF
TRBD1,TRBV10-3,AAGYRGSNEQF
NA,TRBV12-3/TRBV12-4,ASSWETGELF
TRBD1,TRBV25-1,ASSDLTGGKHNEQF
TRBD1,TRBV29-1,SVAGRGAVYT
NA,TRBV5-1,ASSLSRPVNTEAF
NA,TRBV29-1,SVWGTLTGNEQF
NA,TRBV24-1,ATSDPTGKSYNEQF
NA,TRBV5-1,ASSFSVAYEQY